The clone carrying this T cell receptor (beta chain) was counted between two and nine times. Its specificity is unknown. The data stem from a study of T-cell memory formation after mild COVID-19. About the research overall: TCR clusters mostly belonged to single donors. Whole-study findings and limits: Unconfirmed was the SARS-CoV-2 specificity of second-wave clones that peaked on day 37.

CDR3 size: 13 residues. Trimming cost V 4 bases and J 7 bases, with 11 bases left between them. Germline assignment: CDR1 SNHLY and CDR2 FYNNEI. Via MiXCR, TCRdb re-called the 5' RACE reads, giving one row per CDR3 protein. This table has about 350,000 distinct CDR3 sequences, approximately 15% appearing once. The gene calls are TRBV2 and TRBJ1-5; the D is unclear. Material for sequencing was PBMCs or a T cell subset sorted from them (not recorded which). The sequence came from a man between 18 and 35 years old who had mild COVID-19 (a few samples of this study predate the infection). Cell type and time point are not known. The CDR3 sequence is CASSAALDQPQHF. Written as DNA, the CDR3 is TGTGCCAGCAGTGCTGCCCTTGACCAGCCCCAGCATTTT.